These T cell receptor beta chains were read from a single sample in a study of blood T cell repertoires in COVID-19. Sequenced by immunoSEQ multiplex PCR; TCRdb stores in-frame clones only, minus some. In the table there are over 90,000 clones, roughly 84% of which are singletons. Sequencing input: peripheral blood. All receptors derive from a human donor in a cohort sampled during active COVID-19. The CDR3 runs from the conserved cysteine through the conserved F or W. D genes are given only for firm matches. Some rows mark clone size as missing; the rest say once, few, many or name a class of expanded clone.

clone_size j_call v_call d_call cdr3_aa cdr3_nt
NA TRBJ2-6 TRBV7-9 NA CASSLADFSGANVLTF TGTGCCAGCAGCTTAGCGGACTTCTCTGGGGCCAACGTCCTGACTTTC
NA TRBJ1-2 TRBV27 TRBD1 CASSTLPGQGPYGYTF TGTGCCAGCAGCACCCTCCCGGGACAGGGTCCCTATGGCTACACCTTC
NA TRBJ1-5 TRBV12-5 NA CASGGGGLGNGNQPQHF TGTGCTAGTGGTGGGGGCGGGCTCGGGAATGGCAATCAGCCCCAGCATTTT
NA TRBJ1-5 TRBV10-3 NA CAISAQGNSNQPQHF TGTGCCATCAGTGCCCAGGGGAATAGCAATCAGCCCCAGCATTTT
NA TRBJ1-1 TRBV6-5 NA CASLTPGGNTEAFF TGTGCCAGCTTAACACCCGGGGGGAACACTGAAGCTTTCTTT
NA TRBJ2-2 TRBV5-1 TRBD2 CPRSLVKRGGNTGELFF TGCCCCCGCAGCTTGGTCAAGCGGGGGGGGAACACCGGGGAGCTGTTTTTT
few TRBJ1-1 TRBV5-1 NA CASSLAGMNTEAFF TGCGCCAGCAGCTTAGCGGGCATGAACACTGAAGCTTTCTTT
NA TRBJ2-2 TRBV4-3 NA CASSSNVPNTGELFF TGCGCCAGCAGCAGCAACGTACCGAACACCGGGGAGCTGTTTTTT
few TRBJ1-1 TRBV19 NA CASSIKGGGGTEAFF TGTGCCAGTAGTATCAAGGGCGGGGGAGGAACTGAAGCTTTCTTT
once TRBJ2-2 TRBV3-1/TRBV3-2 TRBD2 CASRPLAGGLDTGELFF TGTGCCAGCAGACCGCTAGCGGGGGGGCTCGACACCGGGGAGCTGTTTTTT
NA TRBJ1-1 TRBV7-9 NA CASSWRDLRNTEAFF TGTGCCAGCAGCTGGAGGGACTTGAGGAACACTGAAGCTTTCTTT
NA TRBJ2-7 TRBV11-3 TRBD2 CASSLGVAGYYEQYF TGTGCCAGCAGCTTAGGGGTAGCGGGGTACTACGAGCAGTACTTC
NA TRBJ2-2 TRBV19 NA CASSPSRGLDTGELFF TGTGCCAGTAGTCCATCGAGAGGGCTCGACACCGGGGAGCTGTTTTTT
NA TRBJ2-5 TRBV11-3 TRBD1 CASSLEQGETQYF TGTGCCAGCAGCCTCGAACAGGGGGAGACCCAGTACTTC
NA TRBJ2-1 TRBV20-1 NA CSASNHINEQFF TGCAGTGCTAGTAACCACATCAATGAGCAGTTCTTC
NA TRBJ1-1 TRBV3-1/TRBV3-2 NA CASSRQERNTEAFF TGTGCCAGCAGCCGACAGGAAAGGAACACTGAAGCTTTCTTT
NA TRBJ2-3 TRBV10-2 NA CASSDPLGGPDTQYF TGCGCCAGCAGTGACCCCCTCGGGGGGCCAGATACGCAGTATTTT
NA TRBJ1-5 TRBV9 NA CASSVEVGREQPQHF TGTGCCAGCAGCGTAGAGGTCGGGAGGGAACAGCCCCAGCATTTT
NA TRBJ1-5 TRBV6-5 NA CASFRNTAGNQPQHF TGTGCCAGCTTCAGAAATACCGCGGGCAATCAGCCCCAGCATTTT
few TRBJ1-5 TRBV7-2 NA CASSFTFTTNQPQHF TGTGCCAGCAGCTTCACCTTTACTACCAATCAGCCCCAGCATTTT
once TRBJ2-2 TRBV7-8 NA CASSGRGGREIFANTGELFF TGTGCCAGCAGCGGTAGGGGGGGCAGGGAAATTTTCGCGAACACCGGGGAGCTGTTTTTT
NA TRBJ2-6 TRBV18 TRBD1 CASSPSLGQDFSGANVLTF TGTGCCAGCTCACCTAGCCTGGGACAGGATTTCTCTGGGGCCAACGTCCTGACTTTC
NA TRBJ2-1 TRBV25-1 NA CASSEGRNEQFF TGTGCCAGCAGTGAGGGGCGTAATGAGCAGTTCTTC
NA TRBJ2-5 TRBV11-2 TRBD2 CASSSPGLGTETQYF TGTGCCAGCAGCTCCCCGGGACTAGGGACGGAGACCCAGTACTTC
NA TRBJ1-2 TRBV18 NA CASSPGKSGQGYTF TGTGCCAGCTCACCTGGAAAATCAGGGCAGGGCTACACCTTC
NA TRBJ2-3 TRBV2 NA CASSDRLGNTDTQYF TGTGCCAGCAGTGATCGACTAGGAAACACAGATACGCAGTATTTT
NA TRBJ1-1 TRBV21-1 NA CANLSGDTIEAFF TGTGCCAACCTTTCCGGGGACACCATTGAAGCTTTCTTT
NA TRBJ1-4 TRBV30 NA CAWSAEPGWTNEKLFF TGTGCCTGGAGTGCCGAGCCGGGGTGGACTAATGAAAAACTGTTTTTT
NA TRBJ2-1 TRBV2 NA CASNAPGEQFF TGTGCCAGCAACGCCCCGGGGGAGCAGTTCTTC
NA TRBJ1-1 TRBV18 NA CASSPRTDTEAFF TGTGCCAGCTCACCGAGGACTGACACTGAAGCTTTCTTT
NA TRBJ2-1 TRBV5-1 TRBD2 CASRVAGASYNEQFF TGCGCCAGCAGAGTAGCGGGGGCATCCTACAATGAGCAGTTCTTC
NA TRBJ1-1 TRBV10-2 NA CASSEIVMNTEAFF TGCGCCAGCAGTGAGATTGTCATGAACACTGAAGCTTTCTTT
NA TRBJ2-3 TRBV7-2 TRBD2 CASSLQVASGATDTQYF TGTGCCAGCAGCTTACAGGTCGCTAGCGGGGCCACAGATACGCAGTATTTT
NA TRBJ1-1 TRBV28 TRBD1 CASSLGTGGATEAFF TGTGCCAGCAGTCTAGGGACAGGGGGCGCGACTGAAGCTTTCTTT
NA TRBJ2-3 TRBV7-9 NA CAVRGRIDTQYF TGTGCCGTGCGGGGGCGCATAGATACGCAGTATTTT